The sequence of this TCR beta chain was determined in a study of early T cells in non-severe SARS-CoV-2 infection. Study background: Chains stayed unpaired after sequencing of bulk RNA from unsorted whole blood.

V dropped 3 bases and J dropped 3 bases, with 12 bases sitting between them. Germline CDR1 is LNHDA and CDR2 is SQIVND (reference sequence). The CDR3 covers 15 residues. At least ten counts were recorded for this clonotype. Its antigen is not known. Whole-study findings and limits: The matching step, a VDJdb search, favored anti-spike CD8 responses and missed private and CD4 specificities.

Researchers attached unique molecular identifiers to individual cDNA molecules. TCRdb ran MiXCR on the 5' RACE reads and lists one entry per CDR3 protein. Altogether roughly 41,000 distinct CDR3 sequences are present, 5% to 6.5% being singletons, with the ten largest covering around 25%. The chain couples TRBV19 to TRBJ2-1, with a weak D call TRBD1 (5 bases). This sequence originates from an adult who was a healthcare worker with PCR-confirmed SARS-CoV-2 infection or an uninfected control (not recorded which). Sequencing was done on a sample of whole blood. The CDR3 DNA reads as TGTGCCAGTAGTATGGGTTGGGGCAACTACAATGAGCAGTTCTTC. Encoded protein: CASSMGWGNYNEQFF.